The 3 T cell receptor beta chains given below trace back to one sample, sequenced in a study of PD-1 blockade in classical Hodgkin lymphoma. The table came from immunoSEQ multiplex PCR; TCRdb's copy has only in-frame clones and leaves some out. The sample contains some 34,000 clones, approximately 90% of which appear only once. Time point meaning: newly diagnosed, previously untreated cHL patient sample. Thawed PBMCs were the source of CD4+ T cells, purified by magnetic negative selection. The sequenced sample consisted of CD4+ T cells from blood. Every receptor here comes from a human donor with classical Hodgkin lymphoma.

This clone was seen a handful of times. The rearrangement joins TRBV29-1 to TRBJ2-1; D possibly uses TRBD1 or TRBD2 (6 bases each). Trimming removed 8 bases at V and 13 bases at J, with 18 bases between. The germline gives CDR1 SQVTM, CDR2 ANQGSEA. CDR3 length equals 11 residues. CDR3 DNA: TGCAGCCTTAAGGACCGGGGGCTTCAGTTCTTC. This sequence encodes CSLKDRGLQFF.

The chain's CDR3 is CASSSSGTASYEQYF. The CDR3 bases are TGTGCCAGCAGTTCCAGCGGGACCGCCTCCTACGAGCAGTACTTC. The chain carries TRBV28 and TRBJ2-7; 7 bases line up with TRBD2. Germline CDR1 is MDHEN and CDR2 is SYDVKM. The ends lost 4 bases at V and 0 bases at J; junction bases unmatched: 6. There are 15 residues in the CDR3.

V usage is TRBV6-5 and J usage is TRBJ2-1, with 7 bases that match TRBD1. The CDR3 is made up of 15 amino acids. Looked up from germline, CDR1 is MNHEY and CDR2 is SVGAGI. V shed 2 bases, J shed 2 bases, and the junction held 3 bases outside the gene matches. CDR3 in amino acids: CASSYGTDAYNEQFF. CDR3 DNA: TGTGCCAGCAGTTACGGGACAGATGCCTACAATGAGCAGTTCTTC.